The present T cell receptor (beta chain) was sequenced within a study of blood T cell repertoires in COVID-19. Study information: Italy, Spain and the United States were the sources of the convalescent and acute COVID-19 samples.

Profiled with immunoSEQ multiplex PCR; TCRdb holds only in-frame clones, not every one. The sample yields approximately 110,000 clones, around 90% seen once. Followed over time, Seattle patients had been enrolled while infection was active. The CDR3 has 14 amino acids. The ends lost 5 bases at V and 8 bases at J; junction bases unmatched: 7. CDR1 and CDR2 from the germline V gene are MDHEN and SYDVKM. This clonotype was obtained from a man between 45 and 60 years old with COVID-19, enrolled during active disease. The chain recombines TRBV28 with TRBJ1-4; 8 bases align to TRBD1. The sequencing input was peripheral blood. CDR3 amino acids: CASSPGGAREKLFF. The CDR3 DNA reads TGTGCCAGCAGTCCAGGGGGCGCGAGGGAAAAACTGTTTTTT.